A selection of T cell receptor beta chains follows, all from one sample in a study of shared clonotypes between healthy human individuals. Some clones are missing from TCRdb's copy, which holds only in-frame ones; the method was immunoSEQ multiplex PCR. Of roughly 500,000 clones detected, around 96% appear once; the ten largest clones hold about 0.064%. What was sequenced was naive CD4+ T cells sorted from blood. These receptor sequences come from a woman aged 25 to 39 in good health. CDR3s include the opening cysteine and the closing phenylalanine or tryptophan. The D gene is left open where the match is weak. Not every row has a clone size; where given, it reads once, few, many or a size class.

J: TRBJ2-3
V: TRBV28
D: NA
size: once
CDR3: CASSSVASGPQYF
DNA: TGTGCCAGCAGTTCAGTTGCGAGCGGTCCGCAGTATTTT

J: TRBJ2-4
V: TRBV29-1
D: NA
size: NA
CDR3: CSVEDRGYIQYF
DNA: TGCAGCGTTGAAGATCGGGGCTACATTCAGTACTTC

J: TRBJ2-1
V: TRBV27
D: TRBD2
size: NA
CDR3: CASSLAGVTYNEQFF
DNA: TGTGCCAGCAGCTTAGCGGGGGTGACCTACAATGAGCAGTTCTTC

J: TRBJ1-3
V: TRBV7-6
D: NA
size: NA
CDR3: CASSLMGAQSSGNTIYF
DNA: TGTGCCAGCAGCTTAATGGGCGCTCAGAGCTCTGGAAACACCATATATTTT

J: TRBJ2-2
V: TRBV28
D: TRBD2
size: NA
CDR3: CASSYSGTGYTGELFF
DNA: TGTGCCAGCAGCTATAGCGGGACGGGGTACACCGGGGAGCTGTTTTTT

J: TRBJ1-5
V: TRBV19
D: NA
size: NA
CDR3: CASSTPPGSFGNQPQHF
DNA: TGTGCCAGTAGTACCCCCCCGGGCAGTTTCGGCAATCAGCCCCAGCATTTT

J: TRBJ1-2
V: TRBV5-1
D: NA
size: few
CDR3: CASSLGYDSHNYGYTF
DNA: TGCGCCAGCAGCTTGGGTTACGACAGCCATAACTATGGCTACACCTTC

J: TRBJ2-2
V: TRBV15
D: TRBD2
size: NA
CDR3: CATSRDGLAGFVTGELFF
DNA: TGTGCCACCAGCAGAGACGGACTAGCGGGATTCGTCACCGGGGAGCTGTTTTTT

J: TRBJ2-7
V: TRBV4-1
D: NA
size: once
CDR3: CASSQDPSSEQYF
DNA: TGCGCCAGCAGCCAAGATCCTAGCAGCGAGCAGTACTTC

J: TRBJ2-5
V: TRBV5-1
D: TRBD1
size: NA
CDR3: CASSKMQGVQETQYF
DNA: TGCGCCAGCAGCAAAATGCAGGGGGTGCAAGAGACCCAGTACTTC

J: TRBJ1-1
V: TRBV27
D: NA
size: NA
CDR3: CASRSNREPFEAFF
DNA: TGTGCCAGCAGATCCAACAGGGAACCTTTTGAAGCTTTCTTT

J: TRBJ2-7
V: TRBV5-4
D: TRBD2
size: NA
CDR3: CASSPGVAGVWEQYF
DNA: TGTGCCAGCAGCCCCGGGGTAGCGGGAGTTTGGGAGCAGTACTTC

J: TRBJ1-5
V: TRBV2
D: NA
size: NA
CDR3: CASRLQADQPQHF
DNA: TGTGCCAGTCGCTTGCAGGCCGATCAGCCCCAGCATTTT

J: TRBJ2-7
V: TRBV14
D: NA
size: NA
CDR3: CASSQRGRTMGEQYF
DNA: TGTGCCAGCAGCCAACGGGGACGGACTATGGGGGAGCAGTACTTC

J: TRBJ2-1
V: TRBV18
D: TRBD2
size: NA
CDR3: CASSPRVAAGAFLDEQFF
DNA: TGTGCCAGCTCACCACGAGTAGCGGCGGGAGCCTTTCTTGATGAGCAGTTCTTC

J: TRBJ2-1
V: TRBV13
D: NA
size: NA
CDR3: CASSIRQIYSYNEQFF
DNA: TGTGCCAGCAGCATCCGACAGATTTACTCCTACAATGAGCAGTTCTTC

J: TRBJ2-7
V: TRBV28
D: TRBD1
size: NA
CDR3: CASRGQGYEQYF
DNA: TGTGCCAGCAGGGGACAGGGCTACGAGCAGTACTTC

J: TRBJ1-4
V: TRBV5-6
D: NA
size: NA
CDR3: CASSFAGGEKLFF
DNA: TGTGCCAGCAGCTTTGCCGGGGGGGAAAAACTGTTTTTT

J: TRBJ2-7
V: TRBV15
D: TRBD2
size: NA
CDR3: CATSRELAGYYEQYF
DNA: TGTGCCACCAGCAGAGAACTAGCGGGGTACTACGAGCAGTACTTC

J: TRBJ2-1
V: TRBV5-1
D: NA
size: NA
CDR3: CASSLKAADGLGAYNEQFF
DNA: TGCGCCAGCAGCTTAAAGGCGGCGGACGGTTTGGGGGCGTACAATGAGCAGTTCTTC

J: TRBJ2-1
V: TRBV9
D: NA
size: NA
CDR3: CASSAPNRDEQFF
DNA: TGTGCCAGCAGCGCGCCCAACAGGGATGAGCAGTTCTTC

J: TRBJ2-7
V: TRBV9
D: TRBD1
size: NA
CDR3: CASSVAGGQGRYEQYF
DNA: TGTGCCAGCAGCGTAGCAGGGGGACAGGGGCGCTACGAGCAGTACTTC

J: TRBJ2-1
V: TRBV15
D: TRBD1
size: NA
CDR3: CATSSIRGRGNEQFF
DNA: TGTGCCACCAGCAGTATCAGGGGGCGCGGCAATGAGCAGTTCTTC

J: TRBJ1-1
V: TRBV19
D: NA
size: NA
CDR3: CASSITGTNTEAFF
DNA: TGTGCCAGTAGTATAACAGGGACGAACACTGAAGCTTTCTTT

J: TRBJ1-5
V: TRBV19
D: TRBD1
size: NA
CDR3: CASSIGTGNQPQHF
DNA: TGTGCCAGTAGTATAGGGACAGGGAATCAGCCCCAGCATTTT

J: TRBJ2-7
V: TRBV6-5
D: TRBD2
size: NA
CDR3: CASSSPGLAGAYEQYF
DNA: TGTGCCAGCAGTTCCCCGGGACTAGCGGGAGCCTACGAGCAGTACTTC